Sequencing of this T cell receptor (beta chain) was carried out in a study of shared clonotypes between healthy human individuals. The CDR3 extends over 14 amino acids. Deletions cut 0 bases from V and 5 bases from J, with 11 bases between. Looked up from germline, CDR1 is MNHEY and CDR2 is SVGAGI. CD45RO negativity and positive selection for CCR7 defined naive CD8 cells, a population that excluded terminally differentiated effector memory CD45RA+ cells. Sequenced by immunoSEQ multiplex PCR; TCRdb stores in-frame clones only, minus some. The sample consists of millions of clones, approximately 94% of them appearing once.

Material for sequencing was naive CD8+ T cells sorted from blood. The V call is TRBV6-5, the J call TRBJ2-7; tentatively, D is TRBD1 (5 bases). This receptor was identified in a man aged 18 to 35 in good health. The CDR3 reads CASSYSDRGHEQYF. DNA of the CDR3: TGTGCCAGCAGTTACTCGGATAGGGGCCACGAGCAGTACTTC.